The 20 T cell receptor beta chains below were found in one sample sequenced in a study of T-cell reconstitution after alpha-beta-depleted transplantation in children. TCRbeta library preparation incorporated unique molecular identifiers. One entry per CDR3 protein results from TCRdb running MiXCR on the PCR reads. The sample has 350,000 to 400,000 distinct CDR3 sequences, 13% seen once; the top ten hold around 4.1%. The sequenced sample was PBMCs, obtained from the stem cell graft. The receptors were gathered from a human donor who donated a stem cell graft to a child with Fanconi anemia.

V usage is TRBV7-9 and J usage is TRBJ2-7; 9 nucleotides align to TRBD2. CDR1 SEHNR and CDR2 FQNEAQ come from the germline V gene (reference sequence). J gave up 3 bases and V 4 bases, and 10 bases lay outside the gene matches. The CDR3 length is 16 residues. The CDR3 nucleotides read TGTGCCAGCAGCTCGTTTAGGTTAGCGGGGGACTACGAGCAGTACTTC. Protein sequence: CASSSFRLAGDYEQYF.

This chain links TRBV11-2 with TRBJ2-2; D may be TRBD1 (5 bases). The CDR3 sequence is 14 residues long. Germline lookup yields CDR1 SGHAT and CDR2 FQNNGV. V was trimmed by 4 bases and J by 5 bases, leaving 11 bases between them. CDR3 region: CASSYWTRTGELFF. The CDR3 bases are TGTGCCAGCAGCTATTGGACACGTACCGGGGAGCTGTTTTTT.

The chain has TRBV12-3 or TRBV12-4 and TRBJ1-4, with 8 nucleotides matching TRBD1. The junction had 4 bases not matched to a gene; V was cut back by 6 bases and J by 4 bases. The CDR3 consists of 14 residues. The CDR3, as DNA: TGTGCCAGCAGAATACAGGGGGTTAATGAAAAACTGTTTTTT. Its protein is CASRIQGVNEKLFF.

The sample holds many counts of this clonotype. The chain is built from TRBV6-1 and TRBJ2-1; 7 nucleotides align to TRBD1. After removal of 7 bases from V and 2 bases from J, the junction contained 11 bases not matched to a gene. CDR1 is MNHNS and CDR2 is SASEGT in the germline V gene. CDR3 length: 16 amino acids. The CDR3 spells CASTERGTAPYNEQFF. DNA of the CDR3: TGTGCCAGCACCGAAAGGGGGACAGCCCCCTACAATGAGCAGTTCTTC.

This clonotype was found many times. The chain has TRBV12-3 or TRBV12-4 and TRBJ2-7; 7 bases fit TRBD1. The CDR3 runs 13 residues. V gave up 4 bases and J gave up 2 bases; unmatched junction bases: 2. CDR3 protein: CASSYQGAYEQYV. In nucleotides, the CDR3 is TGTGCCAGCAGTTACCAGGGGGCCTACGAGCAGTACGTC.

At least ten counts were recorded for this clonotype. The chain links TRBV5-1 to TRBJ2-1, with unresolved D. Looked up from germline, CDR1 is SGHRS and CDR2 is YFSETQ. The CDR3 totals 11 residues. Trimming pared 1 base from V and 8 bases from J, leaving 4 bases between. CDR3 DNA sequence: TGCGCCAGCAGCTTGAATGATGAGCAGTTCTTC. It translates to CASSLNDEQFF.

J is TRBJ1-5 and V is TRBV30; D is undetermined. The CDR3 is 13 residues long. The ends were cut back, 2 bases at V and 6 bases at J, with 11 bases in the middle. Per germline, CDR1 GTSNPN and CDR2 SVGIG (reference sequence). This CDR3 is CAWSSGRSQPQHF. DNA for the CDR3: TGTGCCTGGAGTAGTGGGCGATCTCAGCCCCAGCATTTT. Supplemented by reference TRBV30 and TRBJ1-5, the full variable domain reads SQTIHQWPATLVQPVGSPLSLECTVEGTSNPNLYWYRQAAGRGLQLLFYSVGIGQISSEVPQNLSASRPQDRQFILSSKKLLLSDSGFYLCAWSSGRSQPQHFGDGTRLSIL.

This clonotype was found many times. CDR3 in DNA: TGTGCCACCCTAGGAGGAGTCACAATGGCCGAGCAGTACGTC. Its protein is CATLGGVTMAEQYV. The chain joins TRBV28 to TRBJ2-7; D may be TRBD2 (5 bases). The V and J ends lost 10 bases and 6 bases respectively, with 22 bases between them. This CDR3 spans 14 amino acids. The germline V gene encodes CDR1 MDHEN and CDR2 SYDVKM.

This clonotype was counted only a few times. The V call is TRBV23-1, the J call TRBJ2-4; D may be TRBD1 or TRBD2 (6 bases each). TRBV23-1 is reported as an ORF; its role is uncertain. Trimming removed 8 bases at V and 3 bases at J, with 17 bases between. This CDR3 comprises 15 residues. The CDR3 region has the DNA TGCGCCAGCCTGGAGGGGGGACAAGACAAAAACATTCAGTACTTC. Encoded protein: CASLEGGQDKNIQYF.

This clonotype was detected only a few times. The rearrangement links TRBV18 to TRBJ2-5; D ambiguous. There are 14 residues in the CDR3. The V end lost 0 bases, the J end lost 7 bases, and 12 bases lay between the germline ends. CDR1 and CDR2 from the germline V gene are KGHSH and LQKENI. CDR3 nucleotides: TGTGCCAGCTCACCACCAGAACCCCCCGGGACCCAGTACTTC. This translates into CASSPPEPPGTQYF.

This clonotype occurred a few times. The chain joins TRBV12-3 or TRBV12-4 to TRBJ1-3; TRBD1 is a possible D gene (6 bases). The CDR3 has 13 residues. The germline V and J ends were trimmed by 6 bases and 7 bases, with 13 bases remaining between them. Here the CDR3 reads CASSQYQGNTIYF. DNA for the CDR3: TGTGCCAGCAGCCAATATCAGGGGAACACCATATATTTT.

The genes are TRBV10-3 and TRBJ2-5, with D possibly matching TRBD2 (5 bases). Germline V gene data show CDR1 as ENHRY and CDR2 as SYGVKD. V dropped 5 bases and J dropped 2 bases, with 6 bases sitting between them. This CDR3 has 12 amino acids. CDR3 nucleotides: TGTGCCATCAGTCCGGGGCAAGAGACCCAGTACTTC. Its protein product is CAISPGQETQYF.

This clonotype appeared a few times. The chain links TRBV6-2 or TRBV6-3 to TRBJ2-1; 10 bases align to TRBD1. The CDR3 consists of 15 residues. Germline V gene sequence: CDR1 MNHEY, CDR2 SVGEGT. V was clipped by 5 bases and J by 5 bases; unmatched bases: 6. The CDR3 region has the DNA TGTGCCAGCAGTGTTCCGGGACAGGGGAACAATGAGCAGTTCTTC. Protein sequence: CASSVPGQGNNEQFF.

A remark on this clonotype: It is likely a read error, because the conserved phenylalanine at the end of the CDR3 is missing. The J gene is TRBJ1-1, the V gene TRBV5-1; 7 positions agree with TRBD1. The CDR3 covers 13 residues. Germline V gene sequence: CDR1 SGHRS, CDR2 YFSETQ. This chain's CDR3 is CASSLVTGTGAFV. Written as DNA, the CDR3 is TGCGCCAGCAGCTTGGTGACAGGGACTGGAGCTTTCGTT.

This clonotype was seen many times. The chain links TRBV7-2 to TRBJ2-2; D possibly corresponds to TRBD1 (5 bases). V dropped 5 bases and J dropped 0 bases, with 10 bases sitting between them. From germline, CDR1 is SGHTA and CDR2 FQGNSA. This CDR3 has 15 residues. CDR3: CASSLDRSNTGELFF. The DNA of the CDR3 is TGTGCCAGCAGCCTCGACAGATCGAACACCGGGGAGCTGTTTTTT.

J is TRBJ2-1 and V is TRBV5-1, with 9 bases fitting TRBD1. V lost 0 bases and J lost 8; bases outside the gene matches: 6. Germline V gene data show CDR1 as SGHRS and CDR2 as YFSETQ. The CDR3 sequence is 15 residues long. Here the CDR3 DNA reads TGCGCCAGCAGCTTGGAAGACAGGGGGAATTATGAGCAGTTCTTC. This gives the protein CASSLEDRGNYEQFF.

This clonotype appeared a few times. This chain joins TRBV7-4 and TRBJ2-1; 7 bases map to TRBD1. This CDR3 spans 14 amino acids. V was pared by 3 bases and J by 5 bases, with 4 bases of the junction left unmatched. CDR1 and CDR2 from the germline V gene are SGHVT and SQSDAQ. CDR3 sequence (DNA): TGTGCCAGCAGCTTGATGGACAGGAACAATGAGCAGTTCTTC. It is translated as CASSLMDRNNEQFF.

In this sample, this clonotype turned up a few times. The rearrangement links TRBV2 to TRBJ1-6, with D possibly matching TRBD1 (5 bases). Deletions cut 8 bases from V and 7 bases from J, with 12 bases between. Germline CDR1 reads SNHLY; CDR2 reads FYNNEI. The CDR3 totals 13 residues. CDR3 in amino acids: CASRGERNSPLHF. In nucleotides, the CDR3 is TGTGCCAGCCGGGGGGAAAGGAATTCACCCCTCCACTTT.

V gene TRBV12-3 or TRBV12-4 combines with J gene TRBJ2-2; 7 bases are a match to TRBD1. The CDR3 is made up of 16 amino acids. V lost 5 bases, J lost 5 bases, and 11 bases stayed unmatched. The CDR3 DNA reads TGTGCCAGCAGTCATACCGGGACAGATGGGACCGGGGAGCTGTTTTTT. As protein: CASSHTGTDGTGELFF.

This clonotype was observed at least ten times. The chain combines TRBV10-3 with TRBJ2-3, with 9 bases that match TRBD1. Germline CDR1 and CDR2: ENHRY and SYGVKD. V lost 4 bases to trimming and J lost 2 bases; unmatched junction nucleotides: 7. This CDR3 comprises 16 residues. The CDR3 here is CAISALQGAPTDTQYF. The CDR3 bases are TGTGCCATCAGTGCCTTACAGGGGGCACCCACAGATACGCAGTATTTT.